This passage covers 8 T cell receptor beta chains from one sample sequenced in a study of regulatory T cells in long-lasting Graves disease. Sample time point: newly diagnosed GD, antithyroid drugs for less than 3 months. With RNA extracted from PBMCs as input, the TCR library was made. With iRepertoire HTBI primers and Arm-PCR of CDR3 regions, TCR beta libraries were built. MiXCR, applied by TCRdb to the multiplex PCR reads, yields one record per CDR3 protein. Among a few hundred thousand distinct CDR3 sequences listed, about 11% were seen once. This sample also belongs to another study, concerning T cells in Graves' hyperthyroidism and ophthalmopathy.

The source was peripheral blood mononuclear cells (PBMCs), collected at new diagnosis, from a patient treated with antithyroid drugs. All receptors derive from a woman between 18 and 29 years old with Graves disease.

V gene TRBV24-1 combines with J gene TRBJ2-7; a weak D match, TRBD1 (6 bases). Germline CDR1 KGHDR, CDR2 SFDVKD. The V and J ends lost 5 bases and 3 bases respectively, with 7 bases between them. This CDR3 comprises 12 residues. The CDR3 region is CATSGDNYEQYF. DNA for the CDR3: TGTGCCACCAGTGGGGACAACTACGAGCAGTACTTC.

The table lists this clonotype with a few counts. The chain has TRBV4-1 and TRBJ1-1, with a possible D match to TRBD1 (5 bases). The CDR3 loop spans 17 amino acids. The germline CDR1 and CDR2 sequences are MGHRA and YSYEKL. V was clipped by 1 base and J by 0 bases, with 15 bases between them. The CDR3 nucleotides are TGCGCCAGCAGCCAAGGTGGGGCCTTTTCTTTGAACACTGAAGCTTTCTTT. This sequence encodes CASSQGGAFSLNTEAFF.

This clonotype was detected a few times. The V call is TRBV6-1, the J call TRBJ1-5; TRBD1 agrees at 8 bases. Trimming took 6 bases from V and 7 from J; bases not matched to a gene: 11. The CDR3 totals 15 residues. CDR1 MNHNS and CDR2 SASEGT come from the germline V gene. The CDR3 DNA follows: TGTGCCAGCAGCATAACAGGGGGAGGGGGGCAGCCCCAGCATTTT. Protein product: CASSITGGGGQPQHF.

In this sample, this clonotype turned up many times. CDR3 nucleotides: TGCGCCAGCAGCTTGGAAGGGGGCGGAGAGACCCAGTACTTC. It is translated as CASSLEGGGETQYF. The chain is built from TRBV5-1 and TRBJ2-5, with TRBD1 matching over 7 bases. The V and J ends lost 0 bases and 4 bases, in that order; junction bases with no gene match: 3. Per germline, CDR1 SGHRS and CDR2 YFSETQ. This CDR3 is built from 14 residues.

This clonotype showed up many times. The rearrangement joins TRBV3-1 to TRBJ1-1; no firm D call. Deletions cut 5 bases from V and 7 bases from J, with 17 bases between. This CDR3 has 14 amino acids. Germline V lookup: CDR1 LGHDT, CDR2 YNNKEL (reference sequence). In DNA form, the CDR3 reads TGTGCCAGCAGCTTCCGATCCGGCCCTTTTGAAGCTTTCTTT. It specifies CASSFRSGPFEAFF.

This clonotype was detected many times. The CDR3 DNA reads TGTGCCAGCAGTCGGACAGGGACCAAGAACACTGAAGCTTTCTTT. Amino acid sequence: CASSRTGTKNTEAFF. The chain is built from TRBV6-1 and TRBJ1-1; 8 bases are a match to TRBD1. The CDR3 is 15 amino acids. Germline CDR1 MNHNS, CDR2 SASEGT. V dropped 5 bases and J dropped 1; count of bases not matched to a gene: 6.

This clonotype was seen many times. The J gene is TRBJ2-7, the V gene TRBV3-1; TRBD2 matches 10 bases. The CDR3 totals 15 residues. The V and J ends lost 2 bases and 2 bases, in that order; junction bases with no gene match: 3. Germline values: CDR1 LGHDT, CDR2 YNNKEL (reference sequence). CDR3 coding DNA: TGTGCCAGCAGCCAACTAGCGGGAGCACCCTACGAGCAGTACTTC. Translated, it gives CASSQLAGAPYEQYF.

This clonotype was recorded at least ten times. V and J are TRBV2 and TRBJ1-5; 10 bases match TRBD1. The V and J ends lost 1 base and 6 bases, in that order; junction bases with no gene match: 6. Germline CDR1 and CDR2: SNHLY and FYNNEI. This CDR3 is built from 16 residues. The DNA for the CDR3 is TGTGCCAGCAGTGAAGAAAGACAGGGGGCGGGTCAGCCCCAGCATTTT. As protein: CASSEERQGAGQPQHF.